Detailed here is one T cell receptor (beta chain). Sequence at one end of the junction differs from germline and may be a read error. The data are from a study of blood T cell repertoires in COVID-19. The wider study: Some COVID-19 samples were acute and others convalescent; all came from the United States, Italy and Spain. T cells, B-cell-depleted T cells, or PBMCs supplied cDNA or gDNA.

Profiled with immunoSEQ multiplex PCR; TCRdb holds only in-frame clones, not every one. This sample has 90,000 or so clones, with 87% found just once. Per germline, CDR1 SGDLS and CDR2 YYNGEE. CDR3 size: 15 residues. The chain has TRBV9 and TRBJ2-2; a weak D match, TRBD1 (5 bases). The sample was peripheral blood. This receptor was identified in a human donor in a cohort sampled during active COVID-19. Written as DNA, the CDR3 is TGTGCCAGCAGCGTAGCCAGGGTCCGAACCGAGGAGCTGTTTTTT. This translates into CASSVARVRTEELFF.